This is a list of T cell receptor beta chains from one sample in a study of cytomegalovirus exposure and HLA in healthy donors. Some clones are missing from TCRdb's copy, which holds only in-frame ones; the method was immunoSEQ multiplex PCR. This sample has 45,000 to 65,000 clones; 73% occur once, and the top ten carry about 3%. Sequencing was performed on PBMCs. The receptors were sampled from a man younger than 35 in good health and CMV-seronegative. The CDR3 runs from the conserved cysteine through the conserved F or W. Fields, in order: J gene, clone size, D gene, V gene, CDR3 protein, CDR3 DNA. A D gene is named only where the DNA matches it firmly. Clone size is not always given. Where it is, it says once, few, many or a class for expanded clones.

j_call: TRBJ2-7
clone_size: .
d_call: .
v_call: TRBV6-6
cdr3_aa: CASNQGSGEQYF
cdr3_nt: TGTGCCAGCAATCAGGGCAGTGGCGAGCAGTACTTC

j_call: TRBJ2-1
clone_size: .
d_call: .
v_call: TRBV28
cdr3_aa: CASSTYGEHPYNEQFF
cdr3_nt: TGTGCCAGCAGTACCTACGGGGAGCATCCCTACAATGAGCAGTTCTTC

j_call: TRBJ1-2
clone_size: .
d_call: TRBD1
v_call: TRBV14
cdr3_aa: CASSQPGGFFHGYTF
cdr3_nt: TGTGCCAGCAGCCAACCAGGGGGTTTTTTTCATGGCTACACCTTC

j_call: TRBJ1-2
clone_size: .
d_call: .
v_call: TRBV28
cdr3_aa: CASSLPRGLSGYTF
cdr3_nt: TGTGCCAGCAGTCTTCCTAGGGGTCTCAGTGGCTACACCTTC

j_call: TRBJ1-1
clone_size: once
d_call: TRBD1
v_call: TRBV2
cdr3_aa: CASSGPGQGGTEAFF
cdr3_nt: TGTGCCAGCAGTGGACCAGGACAGGGAGGAACTGAAGCTTTCTTT

j_call: TRBJ2-3
clone_size: .
d_call: .
v_call: TRBV4-1
cdr3_aa: CASSQGYSALTDTQYF
cdr3_nt: TGCGCCAGCAGCCAAGGGTATAGCGCCCTCACAGATACGCAGTATTTT

j_call: TRBJ1-1
clone_size: .
d_call: TRBD1
v_call: TRBV5-1
cdr3_aa: CASSFYPYQDRVGIQGTEAFF
cdr3_nt: TGCGCCAGCAGCTTCTATCCTTACCAGGACAGGGTAGGGATCCAAGGTACTGAAGCTTTCTTT

j_call: TRBJ2-1
clone_size: .
d_call: TRBD2
v_call: TRBV7-2
cdr3_aa: CASSFFLTGLASNEQFF
cdr3_nt: TGTGCCAGCAGCTTTTTCCTCACGGGACTAGCGAGCAATGAGCAGTTCTTC

j_call: TRBJ1-4
clone_size: .
d_call: .
v_call: TRBV9
cdr3_aa: CASSVATGTTNEKLFF
cdr3_nt: TGTGCCAGCAGCGTAGCTACAGGGACAACTAATGAAAAACTGTTTTTT

j_call: TRBJ1-1
clone_size: few
d_call: .
v_call: TRBV14
cdr3_aa: CASSQVIGTEAFF
cdr3_nt: TGTGCCAGCAGCCAAGTCATCGGCACTGAAGCTTTCTTT

j_call: TRBJ2-3
clone_size: .
d_call: TRBD2
v_call: TRBV29-1
cdr3_aa: CSVTGGGGRPDTQYF
cdr3_nt: TGCAGCGTAACTGGGGGGGGCGGGAGGCCAGATACGCAGTATTTT

j_call: TRBJ2-3
clone_size: .
d_call: .
v_call: TRBV7-7
cdr3_aa: CASSLGRGDTQYF
cdr3_nt: TGTGCTAGCAGCTTGGGCAGGGGCGATACGCAGTATTTT

j_call: TRBJ2-3
clone_size: .
d_call: TRBD2
v_call: TRBV6-5
cdr3_aa: CASSYSTSGSTDTQYF
cdr3_nt: TGTGCCAGCAGTTACTCAACTAGCGGGAGCACAGATACGCAGTATTTT

j_call: TRBJ2-5
clone_size: .
d_call: TRBD2
v_call: TRBV4-1
cdr3_aa: CASSQGRASGSQETQYF
cdr3_nt: TGCGCCAGCAGCCAAGGGAGGGCTAGCGGTTCTCAAGAGACCCAGTACTTC

j_call: TRBJ2-1
clone_size: .
d_call: TRBD2
v_call: TRBV7-7
cdr3_aa: CASSVIAGAGNEQFF
cdr3_nt: TGTGCTAGCAGCGTCATAGCGGGAGCCGGCAATGAGCAGTTCTTC

j_call: TRBJ2-7
clone_size: .
d_call: .
v_call: TRBV4-1
cdr3_aa: CASSQESSGWSSYEQYF
cdr3_nt: TGCGCCAGCAGCCAAGAGTCCTCAGGGTGGAGCTCCTACGAGCAGTACTTC

j_call: TRBJ2-3
clone_size: .
d_call: .
v_call: TRBV30
cdr3_aa: CAWSAKAVSTDTQYF
cdr3_nt: TGTGCCTGGAGTGCAAAAGCGGTTAGCACAGATACGCAGTATTTT

j_call: TRBJ1-5
clone_size: .
d_call: .
v_call: TRBV5-8
cdr3_aa: CASEDSNQPQHF
cdr3_nt: TGTGCCAGCGAGGATAGCAATCAGCCCCAGCATTTT

j_call: TRBJ1-3
clone_size: few
d_call: .
v_call: TRBV6-5
cdr3_aa: CASRAPGAGNTIYF
cdr3_nt: TGTGCCAGCAGAGCTCCGGGGGCTGGAAACACCATATATTTT

j_call: TRBJ1-1
clone_size: .
d_call: .
v_call: TRBV30
cdr3_aa: CAWSVGQPEAFF
cdr3_nt: TGTGCCTGGAGTGTCGGACAGCCCGAAGCTTTCTTT

j_call: TRBJ1-1
clone_size: few
d_call: TRBD1
v_call: TRBV28
cdr3_aa: CASSLDRVTEAFF
cdr3_nt: TGTGCCAGCAGTTTAGACAGGGTCACTGAAGCTTTCTTT

j_call: TRBJ1-1
clone_size: .
d_call: TRBD1
v_call: TRBV6-4
cdr3_aa: CASRRDRQRVPEAFF
cdr3_nt: TGTGCCAGCCGCCGGGACAGGCAAAGGGTCCCTGAAGCTTTCTTT

j_call: TRBJ1-5
clone_size: .
d_call: TRBD1
v_call: TRBV6-1
cdr3_aa: CASEDRRVEQPQHF
cdr3_nt: TGTGCCAGCGAGGACAGGAGGGTGGAGCAGCCCCAGCATTTT

j_call: TRBJ1-5
clone_size: few
d_call: TRBD1
v_call: TRBV6-5
cdr3_aa: CAAKGGGNQPQHF
cdr3_nt: TGTGCCGCCAAAGGGGGCGGTAATCAGCCCCAGCATTTT

j_call: TRBJ2-1
clone_size: .
d_call: TRBD2
v_call: TRBV10-3
cdr3_aa: CAISEPPTSGRAGFGNNEQFF
cdr3_nt: TGTGCCATCAGTGAGCCCCCGACTAGCGGGAGGGCTGGCTTCGGGAACAATGAGCAGTTCTTC

j_call: TRBJ2-1
clone_size: .
d_call: .
v_call: TRBV6-5
cdr3_aa: CASSYDPGYEQFF
cdr3_nt: TGTGCCAGCAGTTACGACCCAGGTTATGAGCAGTTCTTC

j_call: TRBJ1-1
clone_size: .
d_call: .
v_call: TRBV27
cdr3_aa: CASSLSGSTEAFF
cdr3_nt: TGTGCCAGCAGTTTAAGCGGTAGCACTGAAGCTTTCTTT

j_call: TRBJ1-2
clone_size: .
d_call: .
v_call: TRBV6-5
cdr3_aa: CASRGDIGYGYTF
cdr3_nt: TGTGCCAGCAGGGGGGACATTGGCTATGGCTACACCTTC

j_call: TRBJ2-2
clone_size: .
d_call: .
v_call: TRBV5-6
cdr3_aa: CASSSSRSRPTGELFF
cdr3_nt: TGTGCCAGCAGCTCATCACGTAGCCGACCCACCGGGGAGCTGTTTTTT

j_call: TRBJ1-5
clone_size: once
d_call: TRBD1
v_call: TRBV27
cdr3_aa: CASSRRDRNQPQHF
cdr3_nt: TGTGCCAGCAGCCGCCGGGACAGAAATCAGCCCCAGCATTTT

j_call: TRBJ1-2
clone_size: .
d_call: TRBD1
v_call: TRBV29-1
cdr3_aa: CSGGDRDGGYTF
cdr3_nt: TGCAGCGGGGGGGACAGGGACGGGGGCTACACCTTC

j_call: TRBJ2-7
clone_size: .
d_call: TRBD1
v_call: TRBV9
cdr3_aa: CASSQGAGREQYF
cdr3_nt: TGTGCCAGCAGCCAGGGGGCGGGCCGCGAGCAGTACTTC

j_call: TRBJ1-4
clone_size: .
d_call: .
v_call: TRBV10-3
cdr3_aa: CAISDQVNEKLFF
cdr3_nt: TGTGCCATCAGTGACCAGGTTAATGAAAAACTGTTTTTT

j_call: TRBJ1-1
clone_size: .
d_call: .
v_call: TRBV19
cdr3_aa: CASSIRGTEAFF
cdr3_nt: TGTGCCAGTAGTATTAGGGGAACTGAAGCTTTCTTT

j_call: TRBJ2-7
clone_size: .
d_call: .
v_call: TRBV7-9
cdr3_aa: CASSSFHEQYF
cdr3_nt: TGTGCCAGCAGCTCGTTCCACGAGCAGTACTTC

j_call: TRBJ1-2
clone_size: .
d_call: .
v_call: TRBV10-1
cdr3_aa: CASSEAQNYGYTF
cdr3_nt: TGCGCCAGCAGTGAGGCACAGAACTATGGCTACACCTTC

j_call: TRBJ1-5
clone_size: .
d_call: .
v_call: TRBV30
cdr3_aa: CAWSVVGVGNQPQHF
cdr3_nt: TGTGCCTGGAGTGTAGTCGGGGTTGGCAATCAGCCCCAGCATTTT

j_call: TRBJ2-1
clone_size: .
d_call: .
v_call: TRBV18
cdr3_aa: CASSPPSGSTYNEQFF
cdr3_nt: TGTGCCAGCTCACCACCTTCAGGGTCTACCTACAATGAGCAGTTCTTC

j_call: TRBJ2-3
clone_size: .
d_call: .
v_call: TRBV5-6
cdr3_aa: CASSFLEADTQYF
cdr3_nt: TGTGCCAGCAGCTTCCTGGAGGCAGATACGCAGTATTTT

j_call: TRBJ1-2
clone_size: .
d_call: TRBD1
v_call: TRBV5-6
cdr3_aa: CASSLVGRGDYGYTF
cdr3_nt: TGTGCCAGCAGCTTGGTAGGCAGGGGGGACTATGGCTACACCTTC

j_call: TRBJ2-5
clone_size: .
d_call: .
v_call: TRBV28
cdr3_aa: CASSEDGTWTETQYF
cdr3_nt: TGTGCCAGCAGTGAGGACGGGACATGGACGGAGACCCAGTACTTC

j_call: TRBJ1-1
clone_size: .
d_call: TRBD1
v_call: TRBV9
cdr3_aa: CASSAVTGGTEAFF
cdr3_nt: TGTGCCAGCAGCGCAGTAACAGGGGGCACTGAAGCTTTCTTT

j_call: TRBJ1-1
clone_size: .
d_call: .
v_call: TRBV11-2
cdr3_aa: CASSLHSVNTEAFF
cdr3_nt: TGTGCCAGCAGCCTTCACAGTGTGAACACTGAAGCTTTCTTT